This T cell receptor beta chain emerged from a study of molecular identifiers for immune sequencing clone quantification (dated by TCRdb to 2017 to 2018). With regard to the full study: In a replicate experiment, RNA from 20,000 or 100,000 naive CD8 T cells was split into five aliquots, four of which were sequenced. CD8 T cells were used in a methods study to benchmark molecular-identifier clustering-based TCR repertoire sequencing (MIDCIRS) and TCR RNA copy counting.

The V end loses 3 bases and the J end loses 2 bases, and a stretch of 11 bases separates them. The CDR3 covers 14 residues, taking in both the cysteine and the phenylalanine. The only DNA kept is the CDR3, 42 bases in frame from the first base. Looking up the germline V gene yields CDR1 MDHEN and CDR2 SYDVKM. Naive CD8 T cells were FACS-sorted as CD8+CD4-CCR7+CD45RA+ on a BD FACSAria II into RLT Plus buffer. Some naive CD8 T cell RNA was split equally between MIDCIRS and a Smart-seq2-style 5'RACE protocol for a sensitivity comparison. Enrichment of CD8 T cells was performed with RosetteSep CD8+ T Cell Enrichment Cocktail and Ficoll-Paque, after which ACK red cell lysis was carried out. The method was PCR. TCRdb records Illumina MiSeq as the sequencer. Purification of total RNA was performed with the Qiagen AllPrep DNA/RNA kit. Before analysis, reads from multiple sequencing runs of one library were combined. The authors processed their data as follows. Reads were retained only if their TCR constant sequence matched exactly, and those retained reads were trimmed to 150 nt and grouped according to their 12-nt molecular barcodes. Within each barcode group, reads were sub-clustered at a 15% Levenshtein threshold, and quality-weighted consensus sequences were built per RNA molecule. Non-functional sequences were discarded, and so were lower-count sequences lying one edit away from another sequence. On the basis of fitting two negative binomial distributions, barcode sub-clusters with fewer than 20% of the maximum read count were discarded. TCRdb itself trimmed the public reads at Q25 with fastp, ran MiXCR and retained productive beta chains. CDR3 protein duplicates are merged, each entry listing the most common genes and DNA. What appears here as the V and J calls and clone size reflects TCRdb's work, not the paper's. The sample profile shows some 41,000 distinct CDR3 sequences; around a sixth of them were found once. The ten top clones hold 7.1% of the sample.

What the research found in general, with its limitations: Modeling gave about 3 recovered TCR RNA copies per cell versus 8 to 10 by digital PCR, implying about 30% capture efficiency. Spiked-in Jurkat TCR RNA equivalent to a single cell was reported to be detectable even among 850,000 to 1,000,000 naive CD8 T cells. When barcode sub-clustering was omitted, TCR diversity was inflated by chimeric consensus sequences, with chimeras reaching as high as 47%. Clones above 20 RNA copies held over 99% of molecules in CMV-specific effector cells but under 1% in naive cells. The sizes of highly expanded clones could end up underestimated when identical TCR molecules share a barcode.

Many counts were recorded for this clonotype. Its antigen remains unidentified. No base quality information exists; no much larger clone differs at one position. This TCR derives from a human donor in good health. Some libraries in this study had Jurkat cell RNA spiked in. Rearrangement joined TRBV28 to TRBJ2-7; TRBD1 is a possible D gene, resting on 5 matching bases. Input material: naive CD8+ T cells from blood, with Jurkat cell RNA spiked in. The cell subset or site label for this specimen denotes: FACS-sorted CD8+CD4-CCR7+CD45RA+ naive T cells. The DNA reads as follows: TGTGCCAGCAGTTTCTCTCGGACACCCTACGAGCAGTACTTC. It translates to CASSFSRTPYEQYF.